The present entry profiles one T cell receptor (beta chain) with its context. This sample is drawn from a study of blood T cells in healthy people across ages. V trimming: 5 bases; J trimming: 0 bases; junction bases outside the gene matches: 12. CDR3 size: 18 residues. Per germline, CDR1 MDHEN and CDR2 SYDVKM. PCR was performed a second time for about 7 to 11 cycles using a sample-barcoded 5' primer and a J-beta primer mix. MiXCR was run by TCRdb on the 5' RACE reads, yielding one entry per CDR3 protein. The repertoire includes roughly 930,000 distinct CDR3 sequences, roughly 52% of them detected once, and under 15% sits in the top ten.

This sequence joins TRBV28 and TRBJ1-5, with 8 bases fitting TRBD1. The TCR sequence derives from a man younger than 45 in good health. Sequencing was carried out using blood. The CDR3 DNA follows: TGTGCCAGCAGTCCTCCGACAGGGGCCGGTTATAGCAATCAGCCCCAGCATTTT. It translates to CASSPPTGAGYSNQPQHF.